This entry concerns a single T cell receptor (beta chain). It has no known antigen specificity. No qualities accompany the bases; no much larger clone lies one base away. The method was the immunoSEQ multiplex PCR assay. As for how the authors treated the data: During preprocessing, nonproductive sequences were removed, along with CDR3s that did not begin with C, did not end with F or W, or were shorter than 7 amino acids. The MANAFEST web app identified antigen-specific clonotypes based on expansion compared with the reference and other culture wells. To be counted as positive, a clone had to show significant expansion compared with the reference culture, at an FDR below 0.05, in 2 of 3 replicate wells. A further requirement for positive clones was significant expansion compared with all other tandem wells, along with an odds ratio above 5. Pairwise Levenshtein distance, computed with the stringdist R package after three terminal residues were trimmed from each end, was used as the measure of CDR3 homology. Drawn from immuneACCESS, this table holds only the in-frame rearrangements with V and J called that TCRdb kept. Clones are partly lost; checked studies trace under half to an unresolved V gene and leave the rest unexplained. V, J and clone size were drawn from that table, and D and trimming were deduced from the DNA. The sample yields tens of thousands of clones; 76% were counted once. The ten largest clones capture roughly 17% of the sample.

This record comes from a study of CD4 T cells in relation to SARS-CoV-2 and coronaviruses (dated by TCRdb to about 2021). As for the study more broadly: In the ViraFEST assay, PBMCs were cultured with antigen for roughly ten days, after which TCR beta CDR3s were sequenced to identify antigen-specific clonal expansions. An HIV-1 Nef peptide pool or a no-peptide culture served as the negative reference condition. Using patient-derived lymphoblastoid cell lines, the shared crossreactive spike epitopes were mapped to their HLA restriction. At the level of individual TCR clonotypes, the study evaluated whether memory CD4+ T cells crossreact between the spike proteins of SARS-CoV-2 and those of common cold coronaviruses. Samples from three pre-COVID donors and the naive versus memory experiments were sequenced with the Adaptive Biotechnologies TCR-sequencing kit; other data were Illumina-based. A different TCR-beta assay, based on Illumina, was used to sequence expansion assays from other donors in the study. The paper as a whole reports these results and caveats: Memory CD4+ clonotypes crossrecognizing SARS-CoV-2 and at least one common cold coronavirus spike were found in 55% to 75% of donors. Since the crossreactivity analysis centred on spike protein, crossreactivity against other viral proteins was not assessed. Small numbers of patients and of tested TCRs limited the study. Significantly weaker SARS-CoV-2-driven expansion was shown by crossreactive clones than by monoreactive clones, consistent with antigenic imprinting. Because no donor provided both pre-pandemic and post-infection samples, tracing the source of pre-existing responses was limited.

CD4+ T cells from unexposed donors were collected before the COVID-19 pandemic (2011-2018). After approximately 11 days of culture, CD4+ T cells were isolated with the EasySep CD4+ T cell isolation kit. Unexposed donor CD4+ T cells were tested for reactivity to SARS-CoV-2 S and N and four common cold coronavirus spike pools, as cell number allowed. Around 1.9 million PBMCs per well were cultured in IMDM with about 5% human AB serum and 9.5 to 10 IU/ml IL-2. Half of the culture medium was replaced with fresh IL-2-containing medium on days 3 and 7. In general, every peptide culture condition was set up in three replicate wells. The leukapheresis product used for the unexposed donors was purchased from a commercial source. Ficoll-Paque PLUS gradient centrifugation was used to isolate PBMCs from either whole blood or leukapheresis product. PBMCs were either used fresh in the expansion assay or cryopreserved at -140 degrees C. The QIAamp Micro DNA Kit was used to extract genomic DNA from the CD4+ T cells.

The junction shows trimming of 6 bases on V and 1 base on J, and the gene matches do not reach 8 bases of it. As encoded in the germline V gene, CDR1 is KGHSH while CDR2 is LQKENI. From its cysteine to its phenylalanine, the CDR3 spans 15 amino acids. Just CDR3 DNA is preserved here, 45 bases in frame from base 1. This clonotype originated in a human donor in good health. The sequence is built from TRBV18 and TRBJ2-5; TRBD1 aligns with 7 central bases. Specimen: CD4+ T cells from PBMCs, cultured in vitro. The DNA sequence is TGTGCCAGCTCCACCAGGGGGACACCCCAAGAGACCCAGTACTTC. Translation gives CASSTRGTPQETQYF.